This T cell receptor beta chain was recovered during a study of T-cell reconstitution after alpha-beta-depleted transplantation in children. The CDR3 contains 13 residues. General observations from the study: Surviving recipient T cells and intrathymic progenitors accounted for some patients' high TCRbeta diversity at day 60. Diversity and T-cell counts at one year after transplant derived mostly from new T cells. Several hundred expanded graft clones reportedly were the source of alpha-beta T cells about two months after transplant.

Unique molecular identifiers were built into the TCRbeta library. TCRdb called the PCR reads again in MiXCR, with one record for every CDR3 protein. Among around 700,000 distinct CDR3 sequences listed, about an eighth were seen once. A note on this clonotype: Its target is unknown. One end of the junction fails to match germline, which may point to a read error.

J is TRBJ2-2 and V is TRBV12-3 or TRBV12-4; D is possibly TRBD1 or TRBD2 (5 bases each). The source is a girl aged 2 to 9 with congenital amegakaryocytic thrombocytopenia, due to receive a stem cell transplant. Specimen: PBMCs, collected before TCRalphabeta/CD19-depleted stem cell transplant. CDR3 in DNA: TGTGCCAGCAGTTTACTAGGCACCGGGGACCTGTTTTTT. This sequence encodes CASSLLGTGDLFF.